The clone carrying this T cell receptor (beta chain) has more than one count but fewer than ten. This entry comes from a study of beta chain features in type 1 diabetes. Investigators reverse transcribed all isolated RNA, so they sequenced expressed TCRB transcripts. The assay was immunoSEQ multiplex PCR, and TCRdb's table has in-frame clones only and misses some. Among approximately 100,000 clones, roughly 43% were seen once, and the ten largest hold 0.065%. The germline V and J ends were trimmed by 2 bases and 6 bases, with 9 bases remaining between them. From germline, CDR1 is MDHEN and CDR2 SYDVKM. The CDR3 length is 13 residues.

The material sequenced was stem cell memory CD4+ T cells from blood. V is TRBV28 and J is TRBJ2-3; weak D call: TRBD2 (5 bases). The origin of this receptor is a woman under 30 in good health. CDR3 sequence: CASSLRWRDTQYF. CDR3 in DNA: TGTGCCAGCAGTTTAAGGTGGAGGGATACGCAGTATTTT.